The next 25 T cell receptor beta chains were all read from a single sample in a study of OX40 agonist ivuxolimab in advanced cancers. Sequenced by immunoSEQ multiplex PCR; TCRdb stores in-frame clones only, minus some. The sample yields more than 15,000 clones, around 86% seen once. This specimen consisted of CD4+ or CD8+ T cells sorted from blood, obtained in a trial of the OX40 agonist ivuxolimab. The receptors derive from an adult with an advanced solid tumor such as melanoma, head and neck, liver or kidney cancer.

The V call is TRBV5-1, the J call TRBJ2-1; 12 bases fit TRBD2. Trimming cost V 3 bases and J 7 bases; bases outside gene matches: 5. The CDR3 is 15 amino acids. Germline loops: CDR1 SGHRS, CDR2 YFSETQ. In DNA, the CDR3 is TGCGCCAGCAGCTGCCCCGGACTAGCGGGGAATGAGCAGTTCTTC. As protein: CASSCPGLAGNEQFF. The entire variable domain, with the rest obtained from reference TRBV5-1 and TRBJ2-1, is as follows: KAGVTQTPRYLIKTRGQQVTLSCSPISGHRSVSWYQQTPGQGLQFLFEYFSETQRNKGNFPGRFSGRQFSNSRSEMNVSTLELGDSALYLCASSCPGLAGNEQFFGPGTRLTVL.

In DNA, the CDR3 is TGTGCCAGCAGTTTACAGAGACAATTCGAGCAGTACTTC. It yields the protein CASSLQRQFEQYF. The genes are TRBV27 and TRBJ2-7, with unresolved D. V was pared by 2 bases and J by 6 bases, with 11 bases between. This CDR3 is built from 13 residues. The germline V gene encodes CDR1 MNHEY and CDR2 SMNVEV (reference sequence).

This rearrangement joins TRBV30 to TRBJ1-2; D is perhaps TRBD1 (5 bases). This CDR3 has 12 residues. Germline CDR1 is GTSNPN and CDR2 is SVGIG (reference sequence). Trimming pared 8 bases from V and 5 bases from J, leaving 15 bases between. The CDR3 region has the DNA TGTGCCCGTTGGGACCCCGGGTATGGCTACACCTTC. Its protein is CARWDPGYGYTF.

This chain connects TRBV15 to TRBJ2-5; D may correspond to TRBD1 or TRBD2 (5 bases each). The CDR3 runs to 14 residues. Trimming left V 4 bases short and J 1 base short, with 10 bases between. From germline, CDR1 is LNHNV and CDR2 YYDKDF (reference sequence). The CDR3 bases are TGTGCCACCAGCACTTGGGACGGCCAAGAGACCCAGTACTTC. It translates to CATSTWDGQETQYF.

This chain joins TRBV19 and TRBJ1-1, with no clear D. CDR1 and CDR2 from the germline V gene are LNHDA and SQIVND (reference sequence). Trimming stripped 1 base from V and 1 base from J, with 1 base between. The length of the CDR3 is 12 residues. CDR3 amino acids: CASSIGNTEAFF. CDR3 DNA sequence: TGTGCCAGTAGTATAGGGAACACTGAAGCTTTCTTT.

The CDR3 nucleotides read TGTGCCAGCAGTTACGATCGAGGCCAGTTAAACATTCAGTACTTC. It is translated as CASSYDRGQLNIQYF. This sequence joins TRBV6-5 and TRBJ2-4; D unresolved. The CDR3 runs to 15 residues. Trimming took off 2 bases at V and 6 bases at J, with 14 bases between the two ends. Germline CDR1 and CDR2: MNHEY and SVGAGI.

The rearrangement joins TRBV6-4 to TRBJ2-2; D is tentatively TRBD1 or TRBD2 (6 bases each). Trimming removed 2 bases at V and 0 bases at J, with 10 bases between. Germline V CDR1 and CDR2: MRHNA, SNTAGT. CDR3 length: 16 amino acids. CDR3 loop: CASSDLGGPNTGELFF. The CDR3 DNA reads as TGTGCCAGCAGTGACCTAGGGGGGCCGAACACCGGGGAGCTGTTTTTT.

In this sample, this clone turned up a few times. The rearrangement links TRBV29-1 to TRBJ2-7, with 7 bases that match TRBD2. The CDR3 length is 15 residues. The germline gives CDR1 SQVTM, CDR2 ANQGSEA. J was trimmed by 0 bases and V by 7 bases; bases with no gene match: 12. The CDR3 sequence is CSAQTRGELSYEQYF. CDR3 bases: TGCAGCGCCCAGACTCGGGGGGAGCTCTCCTACGAGCAGTACTTC.

The rearrangement links TRBV11-2 to TRBJ2-1; possible D gene TRBD2, 5 bases. The CDR3 totals 15 residues. V lost 1 base to trimming and J lost 3 bases, with 10 bases between them. CDR1 is SGHAT and CDR2 is FQNNGV in the germline V gene. The CDR3 region has the DNA TGTGCCAGCAGCTTAGGAGGAGGAAACTACAATGAGCAGTTCTTC. Protein product: CASSLGGGNYNEQFF.

The chain is built from TRBV6-1 and TRBJ1-2; D gene uncertain. Germline V gene data show CDR1 as MNHNS and CDR2 as SASEGT. This CDR3 is 10 amino acids long. Trimming took 10 bases from V and 6 from J, leaving 9 bases between them. The DNA of the CDR3 is TGTGCCACCAGAAAGGATGGCTACACCTTC. Amino acid sequence: CATRKDGYTF.

The chain couples TRBV19 to TRBJ1-5, with TRBD1 identical over 9 bases. There are 15 residues in the CDR3. CDR1 and CDR2 (germline): LNHDA, SQIVND (reference sequence). J gave up 1 base and V 5 bases, and 3 bases lay outside the gene matches. The CDR3 sequence is CASSSTGGSNQPQHF. The DNA for the CDR3 is TGTGCCAGTAGTTCGACAGGGGGAAGCAATCAGCCCCAGCATTTT.

The V gene is TRBV27, the J gene TRBJ2-3; 11 nucleotides line up with TRBD1. Trimming cost V 8 bases and J 5 bases; bases outside gene matches: 6. Germline V gene lookup returns CDR1 MNHEY and CDR2 SMNVEV (reference sequence). CDR3 length equals 14 residues. The DNA for the CDR3 is TGTGCCAGCGGGGACAGGGGGTGGGGAGATACGCAGTATTTT. Amino acids: CASGDRGWGDTQYF.

V and J are TRBV15 and TRBJ1-1; no reliable D call. CDR1 LNHNV and CDR2 YYDKDF come from the germline V gene (reference sequence). V was clipped by 5 bases and J by 8 bases, with 15 bases between them. The CDR3 runs 13 residues. The CDR3 reads CATSAPARLEAFF. CDR3 bases: TGTGCCACCAGCGCTCCCGCTCGACTGGAAGCTTTCTTT.

The rearrangement links TRBV7-8 to TRBJ2-7; 9 bases are shared with TRBD1. This CDR3 has 17 amino acids. The J segment lost 3 bases and the V segment lost 5 bases, leaving 14 bases of the junction unmatched. Germline V gives CDR1 SGHVS, CDR2 FQNEAQ. The CDR3 sequence: CASSRQRTGAPLYEQYF. CDR3 DNA: TGTGCCAGCAGCCGACAGAGGACAGGGGCGCCTCTCTACGAGCAGTACTTC.

This sequence joins TRBV15 and TRBJ1-3; D is ambiguous. CDR1 LNHNV and CDR2 YYDKDF come from the germline V gene (reference sequence). This CDR3 comprises 17 residues. Trimming left V 0 bases short and J 3 bases short, with 15 bases between. The CDR3 nucleotides are TGTGCCACCAGCAGAGATGGGTCCCCTGCCCGTGGAAACACCATATATTTT. Amino acids: CATSRDGSPARGNTIYF.

The sample holds one count of this clone. The V gene is TRBV29-1, the J gene TRBJ2-6; D might be TRBD2 (5 bases). The CDR3 has 13 residues. Germline lookup yields CDR1 SQVTM and CDR2 ANQGSEA. V was shortened by 4 bases and J by 4 bases, with 8 bases between the two germline ends. CDR3 protein: CSVGGNGANVLTF. The CDR3 region has the DNA TGCAGCGTTGGAGGGAACGGGGCCAACGTCCTGACTTTC.

V is TRBV15 and J is TRBJ2-1, with 15 bases fitting TRBD2. V gave up 4 bases and J gave up 8 bases; unmatched junction bases: 9. This CDR3 spans 17 amino acids. Germline-derived CDR1 and CDR2 are LNHNV and YYDKDF (reference sequence). The CDR3 nucleotides read TGTGCCACCAGCACCCCGGGACTAGCGGGGGGCACGTATGAGCAGTTCTTC. This gives the protein CATSTPGLAGGTYEQFF. Full variable domain (outside the CDR3, taken from reference TRBV15 and TRBJ2-1): DAMVIQNPRYQVTQFGKPVTLSCSQTLNHNVMYWYQQKSSQAPKLLFHYYDKDFNNEADTPDNFQSRRPNTSFCFLDIRSPGLGDTAMYLCATSTPGLAGGTYEQFFGPGTRLTVL.

The rearrangement uses TRBV7-9 and TRBJ2-7; TRBD2 might be the D (6 bases). V dropped 0 bases and J dropped 3 bases, with 21 bases sitting between them. This CDR3 has 18 amino acids. In germline, CDR1 is SEHNR, CDR2 FQNEAQ (reference sequence). The CDR3 nucleotides read TGTGCCAGCAGCTTAGCGCACCTTCCTCGACTAGATTTCTACGAGCAGTACTTC. Its translation is CASSLAHLPRLDFYEQYF.

This chain uses TRBV30 with TRBJ2-1; D tentatively fits TRBD1 or TRBD2 (6 bases each). The CDR3 spans 17 residues. Germline V gene data show CDR1 as GTSNPN and CDR2 as SVGIG (reference sequence). The germline V and J ends were trimmed by 5 bases and 8 bases, with 28 bases remaining between them. The CDR3: CAWDTKGGRVFLHEQFF. In DNA form, the CDR3 reads TGTGCCTGGGACACCAAGGGGGGCAGGGTCTTTCTTCATGAGCAGTTCTTC.

The chain recombines TRBV19 with TRBJ1-2; 10 positions agree with TRBD1. J gave up 6 bases and V 6 bases, and 4 bases lay outside the gene matches. Looked up from germline, CDR1 is LNHDA and CDR2 is SQIVND (reference sequence). The CDR3 loop spans 13 amino acids. The CDR3 DNA reads as TGTGCCAGTAGCCCCGGGACAGGGGATGGCTACACCTTC. Residues: CASSPGTGDGYTF.

V is TRBV4-1 and J is TRBJ2-7; D perhaps matches TRBD1 (6 bases). The tail of the sequence fits TRBJ2-1 better, so the J call may be wrong. The germline gives CDR1 MGHRA, CDR2 YSYEKL. The CDR3 has 16 residues. The CDR3 DNA follows: TGCGCCTCCTTCCCGCAGGGGTTGAGCTCCTACAATGAGCAGTTCTTC. It specifies CASFPQGLSSYNEQFF.

CDR3: CASSLQGTRNTEAFF. The CDR3 nucleotides read TGTGCCAGCAGTTTACAGGGGACCCGGAACACTGAAGCTTTCTTT. The J gene is TRBJ1-1, the V gene TRBV27; a possible D gene is TRBD1 (6 bases). Between the trimmed V and J ends, which lost 2 bases and 1 base, there was a span of 11 bases. CDR3 length: 15 amino acids. Germline CDR1 MNHEY, CDR2 SMNVEV (reference sequence).

The chain joins TRBV7-9 to TRBJ2-5; weak D call: TRBD2 (6 bases). V was trimmed by 2 bases and J by 0 bases, leaving 7 bases between them. Per the germline V gene, CDR1 is SEHNR and CDR2 is FQNEAQ (reference sequence). This CDR3 is built from 14 residues. CDR3 in amino acids: CASSLSGYQETQYF. In DNA, the CDR3 is TGTGCCAGCAGCTTAAGCGGGTACCAAGAGACCCAGTACTTC.

This chain connects TRBV5-6 to TRBJ2-1; D not resolved. CDR1 and CDR2 from the germline V gene are SGHDT and YYEEEE. V was pared by 0 bases and J by 5 bases, with 6 bases between. The CDR3 runs 13 residues. CDR3 sequence (DNA): TGTGCCAGCAGCTTGGGGGTAGACAATGAGCAGTTCTTC. It specifies CASSLGVDNEQFF.

The V call is TRBV4-2, the J call TRBJ2-3; 9 bases agree with TRBD2. The V segment lost 1 base and the J segment 7 bases; nucleotides outside the gene matches: 12. The CDR3 contains 17 residues. Germline V lookup: CDR1 LGHNA, CDR2 YNFKEQ. Here the CDR3 reads CASSQGRTSADSYTQYF. The CDR3 DNA is TGTGCCAGCAGCCAAGGTCGGACTAGCGCCGATTCCTATACGCAGTATTTT.